This TCR beta chain was sequenced for a study of T-cell reconstitution after alpha-beta-depleted transplantation in children. General study results and limits: The study reportedly traced alpha-beta T cells about two months after transplant to several hundred expanded graft clones.

Unique molecular identifiers were incorporated during preparation of the TCRbeta library. TCRdb re-analysed the PCR reads in MiXCR, keeping a single row per CDR3 protein. The sample has 350,000 to 500,000 distinct CDR3 sequences, over 40% seen once; the top ten hold around a quarter. The CDR3 contains 17 residues when both ends are counted. Comments on this clonotype: The antigen is not known. The DNA is left out, because the CDR3 cannot be placed on it with certainty; the CDR3 is given as TCRdb lists it.

The gene calls are TRBV12-2 and TRBJ2-7; no check of the table's D call, TRBD1, against the DNA was made. TRBV12-2 constitutes a pseudogene. Material: PBMCs, obtained before TCRalphabeta/CD19-depleted stem cell transplant. This sequence was found in a girl between 2 and 10 years old with aplastic anemia, due to receive a stem cell transplant. The CDR3 region is CASRFLVGQGISYEQYF.